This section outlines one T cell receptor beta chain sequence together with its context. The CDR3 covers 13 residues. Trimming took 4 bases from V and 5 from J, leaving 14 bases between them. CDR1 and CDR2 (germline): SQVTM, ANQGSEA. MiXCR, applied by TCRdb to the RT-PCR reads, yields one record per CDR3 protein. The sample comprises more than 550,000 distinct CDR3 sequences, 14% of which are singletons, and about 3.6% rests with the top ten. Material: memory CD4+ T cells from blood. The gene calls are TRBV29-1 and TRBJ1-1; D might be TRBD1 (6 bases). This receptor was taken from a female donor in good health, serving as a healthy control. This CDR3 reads CSVGLGAGTEAFF. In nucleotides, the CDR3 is TGCAGCGTTGGGTTGGGGGCGGGTACTGAAGCTTTCTTT.